The 26 T cell receptor beta chains in this list originate from one sample, sequenced in a study of STAT3 mutations in large granular lymphocyte leukemia (dated by TCRdb to between 2018 and 2021). No antigen has been assigned to these receptors. Receptor libraries were prepared by the immunoSEQ multiplex PCR assay. TCRdb took over this immuneACCESS table, retaining in-frame rearrangements with V and J assigned. Such tables are incomplete; in checked studies, under half of the missing clones stem from an unresolved V gene, and the remainder is unexplained. Present in this sample are tens of thousands of clones, about 94% of which were seen just once. About 6.5% of the sample belongs to the ten largest clones. Beyond this particular receptor, the publication reports: All T-LGLL patients had at least one immunodominant TCRbeta clonotype, and roughly half had multiple immunodominant subclonotypes.

Input material: peripheral blood mononuclear cells. Source of these receptors: a man aged 35-49 years with T-cell large granular lymphocyte leukemia. Some clones in this sample may be carry-over from other donors' samples. The age is the age at diagnosis.

The chain recombines TRBV14 with TRBJ2-5; D may correspond to TRBD1 or TRBD2 (5 bases each). The length of the CDR3 is 12 residues. Germline V CDR1 and CDR2: SGHDN, FVKESK. V lost 2 bases, J lost 6 bases, and 7 bases lay in between. CDR3 amino acids: CASSQSGQTQYF. The DNA of the CDR3 is TGTGCCAGCAGCCAATCGGGGCAGACCCAGTACTTC.

The J gene is TRBJ1-6, the V gene TRBV30; D is perhaps TRBD1 (6 bases). The CDR3 covers 15 residues. Germline lookup yields CDR1 GTSNPN and CDR2 SVGIG (reference sequence). V lost 0 bases and J lost 6, with 12 bases in between. CDR3 protein: CAWSVLGGGNSPLHF. For the CDR3, the DNA is TGTGCCTGGAGTGTACTTGGGGGCGGTAATTCACCCCTCCACTTT. Full variable domain (rest looked up from reference TRBV30 and TRBJ1-6): SQTIHQWPATLVQPVGSPLSLECTVEGTSNPNLYWYRQAAGRGLQLLFYSVGIGQISSEVPQNLSASRPQDRQFILSSKKLLLSDSGFYLCAWSVLGGGNSPLHFGNGTRLTVT.

V usage is TRBV27 and J usage is TRBJ1-2, with D perhaps TRBD1 (6 bases). The CDR3 totals 13 residues. Between the trimmed V and J ends, which lost 5 bases and 11 bases, there was a span of 18 bases. The germline V gene has CDR1 MNHEY and CDR2 SMNVEV (reference sequence). As DNA, the CDR3 is TGTGCCAGCAGTACCCATTCCGGGGGGCGTTACACCTTC. Its translation is CASSTHSGGRYTF.

The CDR3 spells CASSYTTGDSGNTIYF. The CDR3 DNA sequence: TGTGCCAGCAGTTATACGACAGGCGACTCTGGAAACACCATATATTTT. The chain joins TRBV6-6 to TRBJ1-3; D possibly corresponds to TRBD1 (6 bases). Looked up from germline, CDR1 is MNHNY and CDR2 is SVGAGI (reference sequence). Trimming cost V 3 bases and J 0 bases, with 12 bases left between them. This CDR3 has 16 residues.

Here the CDR3 DNA reads TGTGCCAGCACGCGGGATCTCTACGAGCAGTACTTC. Residues: CASTRDLYEQYF. The rearrangement links TRBV6-1 to TRBJ2-7; tentative D call: TRBD2 (6 bases). V was clipped by 7 bases and J by 3 bases, with 10 bases between them. Germline V lookup: CDR1 MNHNS, CDR2 SASEGT. The CDR3 spans 12 residues.

The chain couples TRBV28 to TRBJ1-2; 7 bases agree with TRBD1. Losses at the gene ends were 9 bases for V and 5 bases for J; bases not matched to a gene: 6. CDR1 and CDR2 (germline): MDHEN, SYDVKM. The CDR3 sequence is 12 residues long. CDR3 region: CASEQGRYGYTF. The CDR3 nucleotides are TGTGCCAGTGAACAGGGGAGGTATGGCTACACCTTC.

This clone has just one count. J is TRBJ2-4 and V is TRBV27; perhaps TRBD1 as D (5 bases). Germline V gene sequence: CDR1 MNHEY, CDR2 SMNVEV (reference sequence). Trimming took 3 bases from V and 15 from J, leaving 12 bases between them. This CDR3 comprises 11 residues. CDR3 protein: CASSFARAWYF. The CDR3 DNA reads TGTGCCAGCAGTTTCGCCAGGGCGTGGTACTTC.

This chain joins TRBV6-5 and TRBJ2-7; 8 nucleotides align to TRBD1. This CDR3 contains 13 residues. V shed 5 bases, J shed 3 bases, and the junction held 3 bases outside the gene matches. Looked up from germline, CDR1 is MNHEY and CDR2 is SVGAGI. CDR3 bases: TGTGCCAGCAGTCGGACAGGGCTCTACGAGCAGTACTTC. It translates to CASSRTGLYEQYF.

The chain has TRBV30 and TRBJ1-1, with 9 nucleotides matching TRBD1. Germline loops: CDR1 GTSNPN, CDR2 SVGIG (reference sequence). Losses at the gene ends were 3 bases for V and 3 bases for J; bases not matched to a gene: 2. The CDR3 extends over 13 amino acids. The CDR3, as DNA: TGTGCCTGGAGCGACAGGGGGTACACTGAAGCTTTCTTT. This codes for CAWSDRGYTEAFF.

The CDR3 sequence: CASSVGQGNEKLFF. The CDR3 DNA is TGTGCCAGCAGTGTGGGACAGGGAAACGAAAAACTGTTTTTT. The chain links TRBV6-1 to TRBJ1-4; TRBD1 aligns across 9 bases. Looked up from germline, CDR1 is MNHNS and CDR2 is SASEGT. CDR3 length equals 14 residues. V trimming: 4 bases; J trimming: 8 bases; junction bases outside the gene matches: 5.

This clone has only one observation. J is TRBJ1-2 and V is TRBV12-5, with TRBD1 identical over 12 bases. V dropped 6 bases and J dropped 2; count of bases not matched to a gene: 19. Germline V lookup: CDR1 LGHNT, CDR2 FRNRAP. The CDR3 is 20 residues long. The chain's CDR3 is CASGPSAPGQGASKNYGYTF. CDR3 nucleotide sequence: TGTGCTAGTGGCCCTTCTGCTCCGGGACAGGGGGCGTCGAAAAACTATGGCTACACCTTC.

The chain joins TRBV18 to TRBJ2-7, with D unclear. Germline V lookup: CDR1 KGHSH, CDR2 LQKENI. Trimming stripped 5 bases from V and 5 bases from J, with 7 bases between. This CDR3 is 11 amino acids long. CDR3 amino acids: CASSYGHEQYF. As DNA, the CDR3 is TGTGCCAGCTCATACGGGCACGAGCAGTACTTC.

CDR3 sequence (DNA): TGTGCCAGCAGCGTAGAGGCAGGCGTAACCGGGGAGCTGTTTTTT. It is translated as CASSVEAGVTGELFF. The chain links TRBV9 to TRBJ2-2; unclear D gene. Germline CDR1 is SGDLS and CDR2 is YYNGEE. The CDR3 has 15 amino acids. Trimming removed 0 bases at V and 5 bases at J, with 11 bases between.

The V gene is TRBV10-3, the J gene TRBJ2-3, with no clear D. The CDR3 runs to 13 residues. The V end was cut by 3 bases, the J end by 0 bases, with 4 bases between. Germline V gene lookup returns CDR1 ENHRY and CDR2 SYGVKD. As DNA, the CDR3 is TGTGCCATCAGTGACCCCAGCACAGATACGCAGTATTTT. The encoded protein is CAISDPSTDTQYF.

For the CDR3, the DNA is TGTGCCAGCTCACGGACGGAATTGAACACTGAAGCTTTCTTT. Translation gives CASSRTELNTEAFF. The rearrangement links TRBV18 to TRBJ1-1; D gene uncertain. This CDR3 has 14 residues. Germline CDR1 KGHSH, CDR2 LQKENI. Trimming stripped 4 bases from V and 0 bases from J, with 9 bases between.

V and J are TRBV15 and TRBJ1-1; TRBD1 matches 8 bases. Germline trimming cut 1 base from V and 6 bases from J; bases unmatched to any gene: 4. Germline V gene sequence: CDR1 LNHNV, CDR2 YYDKDF (reference sequence). There are 14 residues in the CDR3. This chain's CDR3 is CATSRGDRSSEAFF. For the CDR3, the DNA is TGTGCCACCAGCAGAGGGGACAGGTCCTCTGAAGCTTTCTTT.

The CDR3: CASSAQDRGGYEQYF. CDR3 DNA: TGCGCCAGCAGCGCCCAGGACAGGGGAGGCTACGAGCAGTACTTC. The rearrangement joins TRBV5-1 to TRBJ2-7; 9 bases match TRBD1. The trim removed 4 bases at V and 3 bases at J, leaving 8 bases unmatched. The CDR3 length is 15 residues. Germline CDR1 reads SGHRS; CDR2 reads YFSETQ.

The gene calls are TRBV5-1 and TRBJ2-2; 8 bases align to TRBD1. Germline-derived CDR1 and CDR2 are SGHRS and YFSETQ. V dropped 1 base and J dropped 7; count of bases not matched to a gene: 3. There are 14 residues in the CDR3. DNA for the CDR3: TGCGCCAGCAGCTTGTACAGGGGGGACGGGGAGCTGTTTTTT. Translated, it gives CASSLYRGDGELFF.

The rearrangement links TRBV5-1 to TRBJ2-7, with a possible D match to TRBD1 (6 bases). V was pared by 3 bases and J by 4 bases, with 17 bases between. This CDR3 spans 15 amino acids. The V gene's germline CDR1 is SGHRS and CDR2 YFSETQ. The CDR3 loop reads CASSSILRGAYEQYF. CDR3 coding DNA: TGCGCCAGCAGCTCAATACTCAGGGGCGCTTACGAGCAGTACTTC.

The chain has TRBV10-3 and TRBJ1-2, with 7 bases matching TRBD1. V was clipped by 4 bases and J by 7 bases; unmatched bases: 9. CDR1 is ENHRY, CDR2 SYGVKD, per germline. CDR3 length: 14 residues. In DNA form, the CDR3 reads TGTGCCATCAGTGTGTCGAGGGGGCCTATTGGCTACACCTTC. Translating it yields CAISVSRGPIGYTF.

The V call is TRBV30, the J call TRBJ1-1, with D possibly being TRBD1 (5 bases). This CDR3 comprises 14 residues. Germline-derived CDR1 and CDR2 are GTSNPN and SVGIG (reference sequence). Trimming removed 0 bases from V and 0 bases from J, with 8 bases in between. CDR3 region: CAWSVGELNTEAFF. The CDR3 nucleotides read TGTGCCTGGAGTGTGGGGGAGCTGAACACTGAAGCTTTCTTT.

The chain combines TRBV9 with TRBJ1-1, with 10 positions matching TRBD1. Germline CDR1 reads SGDLS; CDR2 reads YYNGEE. V lost 2 bases and J lost 2; bases outside the gene matches: 6. The CDR3 runs to 16 residues. This chain's CDR3 is CASSVYDRGLNTEAFF. CDR3 bases: TGTGCCAGCAGCGTTTATGACAGGGGGCTTAACACTGAAGCTTTCTTT. The entire variable domain, with the rest obtained from reference TRBV9 and TRBJ1-1, is as follows: DSGVTQTPKHLITATGQRVTLRCSPRSGDLSVYWYQQSLDQGLQFLIQYYNGEERAKGNILERFSAQQFPDLHSELNLSSLELGDSALYFCASSVYDRGLNTEAFFGQGTRLTVV.

The genes are TRBV30 and TRBJ1-1; D unclear. There are 16 residues in the CDR3. Trimming took 0 bases from V and 0 from J, leaving 14 bases between them. Per germline, CDR1 GTSNPN and CDR2 SVGIG (reference sequence). The CDR3 DNA reads as TGTGCCTGGAGTGTCGTGGACGGGCTGATGAACACTGAAGCTTTCTTT. Encoded protein: CAWSVVDGLMNTEAFF. The entire variable domain, with the rest obtained from reference TRBV30 and TRBJ1-1, is as follows: SQTIHQWPATLVQPVGSPLSLECTVEGTSNPNLYWYRQAAGRGLQLLFYSVGIGQISSEVPQNLSASRPQDRQFILSSKKLLLSDSGFYLCAWSVVDGLMNTEAFFGQGTRLTVV.

V is TRBV7-9 and J is TRBJ1-3, with TRBD1 matching 9 bases. From germline, CDR1 is SEHNR and CDR2 FQNEAQ (reference sequence). This CDR3 contains 15 residues. The V gene end was trimmed by 5 bases and the J gene end by 4 bases; junction bases not matched to a gene: 6. The CDR3 nucleotides are TGTGCCAGCAGCAAACAGGGGGCGTCCGGAAACACCATATATTTT. Protein product: CASSKQGASGNTIYF.

The rearrangement uses TRBV5-1 and TRBJ1-6; tentatively, D is TRBD1 (5 bases). Germline V gene lookup returns CDR1 SGHRS and CDR2 YFSETQ. V was shortened by 4 bases and J by 9 bases, with 20 bases between the two germline ends. The CDR3 has 16 amino acids. The CDR3 here is CASSPALAGGGSPLHF. Written as DNA, the CDR3 is TGCGCCAGCAGCCCCGCGTTGGCAGGTGGGGGTTCACCCCTCCACTTT.

The chain recombines TRBV21-1 with TRBJ1-4; TRBD1, the table's D call, was not compared with the DNA. TRBV21-1 is an annotated pseudogene. This CDR3 has 18 residues. This CDR3 is CASSLPRDRVGTNEKLFF. In nucleotides, the CDR3 is TGTGCCAGCAGCCTCCCGAGGGACAGGGTCGGGACTAATGAAAAACTGTTTTTT.